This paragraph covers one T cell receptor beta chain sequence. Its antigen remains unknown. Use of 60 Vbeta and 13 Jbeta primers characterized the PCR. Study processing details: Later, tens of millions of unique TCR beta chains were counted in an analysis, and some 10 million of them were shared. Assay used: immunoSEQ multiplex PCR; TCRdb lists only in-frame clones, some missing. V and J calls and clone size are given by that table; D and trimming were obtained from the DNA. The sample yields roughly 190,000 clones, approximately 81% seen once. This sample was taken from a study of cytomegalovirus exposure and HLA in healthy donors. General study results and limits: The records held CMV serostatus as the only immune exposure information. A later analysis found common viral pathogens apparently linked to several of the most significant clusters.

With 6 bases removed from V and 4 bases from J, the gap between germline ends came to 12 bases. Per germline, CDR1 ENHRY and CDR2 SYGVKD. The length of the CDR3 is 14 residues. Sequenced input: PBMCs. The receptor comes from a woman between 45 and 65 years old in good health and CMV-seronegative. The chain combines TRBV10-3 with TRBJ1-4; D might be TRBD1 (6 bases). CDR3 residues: CAIRADSNNEKLFF. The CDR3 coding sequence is TGTGCCATCAGGGCGGACAGCAATAATGAAAAACTGTTTTTT.